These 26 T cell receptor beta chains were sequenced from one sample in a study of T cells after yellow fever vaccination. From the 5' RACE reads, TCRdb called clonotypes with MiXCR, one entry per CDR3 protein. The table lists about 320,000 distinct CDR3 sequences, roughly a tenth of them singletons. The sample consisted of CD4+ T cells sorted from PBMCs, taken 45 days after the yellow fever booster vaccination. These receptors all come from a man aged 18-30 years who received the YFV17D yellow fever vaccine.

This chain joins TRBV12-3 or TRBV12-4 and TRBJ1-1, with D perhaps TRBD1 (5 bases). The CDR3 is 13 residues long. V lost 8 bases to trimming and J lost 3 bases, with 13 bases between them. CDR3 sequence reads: CASLSGTYTEAFF. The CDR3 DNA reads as TGTGCCAGCCTATCCGGGACGTACACTGAAGCTTTCTTT.

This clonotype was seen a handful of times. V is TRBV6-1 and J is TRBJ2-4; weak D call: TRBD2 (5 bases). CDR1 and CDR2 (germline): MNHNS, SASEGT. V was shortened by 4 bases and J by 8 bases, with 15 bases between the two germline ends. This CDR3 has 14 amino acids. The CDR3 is CASSVGSLGDIQYF. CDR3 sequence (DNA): TGTGCCAGCAGTGTGGGAAGTCTCGGGGACATTCAGTACTTC.

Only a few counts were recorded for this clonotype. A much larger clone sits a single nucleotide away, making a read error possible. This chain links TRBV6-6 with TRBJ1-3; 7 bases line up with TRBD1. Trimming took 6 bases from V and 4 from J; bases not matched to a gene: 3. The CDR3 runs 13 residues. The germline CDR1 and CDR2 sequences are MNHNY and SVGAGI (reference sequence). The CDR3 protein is CASRPGQGNTIYF. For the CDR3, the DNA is TGTGCCAGCAGACCGGGACAGGGAAACACCATATATTTT.

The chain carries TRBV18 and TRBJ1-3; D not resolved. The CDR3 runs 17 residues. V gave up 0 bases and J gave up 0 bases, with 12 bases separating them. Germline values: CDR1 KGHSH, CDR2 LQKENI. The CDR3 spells CASSPPPGHPSGNTIYF. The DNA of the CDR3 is TGTGCCAGCTCACCACCCCCGGGCCACCCCTCTGGAAACACCATATATTTT.

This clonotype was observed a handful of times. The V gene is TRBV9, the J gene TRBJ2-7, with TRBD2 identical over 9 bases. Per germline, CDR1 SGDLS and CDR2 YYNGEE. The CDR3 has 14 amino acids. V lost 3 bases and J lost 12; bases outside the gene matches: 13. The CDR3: CASSAYPSSGGLYF. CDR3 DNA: TGTGCCAGCAGCGCCTACCCGAGCAGCGGGGGGCTGTACTTC.

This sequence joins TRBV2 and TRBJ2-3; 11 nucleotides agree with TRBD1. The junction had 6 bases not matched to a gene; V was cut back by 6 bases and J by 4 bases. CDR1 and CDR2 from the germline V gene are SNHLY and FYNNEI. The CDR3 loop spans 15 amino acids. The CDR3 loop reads CASRGTGGWSDTQYF. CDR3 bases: TGTGCCAGCAGGGGGACAGGGGGATGGTCAGATACGCAGTATTTT.

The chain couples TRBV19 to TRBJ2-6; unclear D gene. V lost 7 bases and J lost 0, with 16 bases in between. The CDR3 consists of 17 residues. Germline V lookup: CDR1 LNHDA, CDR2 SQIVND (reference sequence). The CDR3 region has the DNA TGTGCCAGTACCCAACGAAGAGCTTTCTCTGGGGCCAACGTCCTGACTTTC. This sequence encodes CASTQRRAFSGANVLTF.

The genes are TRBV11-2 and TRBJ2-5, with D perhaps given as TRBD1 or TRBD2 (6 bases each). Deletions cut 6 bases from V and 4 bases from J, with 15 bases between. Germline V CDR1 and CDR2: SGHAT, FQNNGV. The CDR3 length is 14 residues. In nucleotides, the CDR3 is TGTGCCAGCAGACTAGGGGGGCCTGGAGAGACCCAGTACTTC. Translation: CASRLGGPGETQYF.

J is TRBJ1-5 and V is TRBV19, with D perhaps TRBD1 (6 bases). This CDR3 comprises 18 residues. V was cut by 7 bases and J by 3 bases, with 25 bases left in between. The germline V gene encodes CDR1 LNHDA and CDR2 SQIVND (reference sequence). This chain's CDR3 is CASTLIPSGGHPNQPQHF. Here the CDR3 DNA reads TGTGCCAGTACCCTGATACCTTCCGGGGGACACCCCAATCAGCCCCAGCATTTT.

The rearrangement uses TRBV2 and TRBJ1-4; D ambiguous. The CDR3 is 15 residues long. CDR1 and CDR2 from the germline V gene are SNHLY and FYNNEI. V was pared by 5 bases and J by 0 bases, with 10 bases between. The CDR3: CASSLQSATNEKLFF. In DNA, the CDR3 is TGTGCCAGCAGTCTACAGAGTGCAACTAATGAAAAACTGTTTTTT.

The CDR3 DNA sequence: TGTGCCAGCAGTTACGGTGGGGGGGGGCCTGACAATGAGCAGTTCTTC. This translates into CASSYGGGGPDNEQFF. The rearrangement joins TRBV6-5 to TRBJ2-1; D is perhaps TRBD2 (7 bases). Trimming left V 2 bases short and J 5 bases short, with 16 bases between. CDR3 size: 16 residues. CDR1 is MNHEY and CDR2 is SVGAGI in the germline V gene.

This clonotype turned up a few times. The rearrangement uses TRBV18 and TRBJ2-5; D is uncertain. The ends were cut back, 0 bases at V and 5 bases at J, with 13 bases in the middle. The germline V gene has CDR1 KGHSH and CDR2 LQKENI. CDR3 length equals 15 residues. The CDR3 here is CASSPPMASRETQYF. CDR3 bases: TGTGCCAGCTCACCACCGATGGCTAGTCGGGAGACCCAGTACTTC.

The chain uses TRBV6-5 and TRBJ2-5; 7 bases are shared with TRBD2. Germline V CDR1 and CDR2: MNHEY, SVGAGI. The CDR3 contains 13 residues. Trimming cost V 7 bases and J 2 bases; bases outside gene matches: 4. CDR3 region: CASTLAGQETQYF. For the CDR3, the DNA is TGTGCCAGCACCTTAGCGGGTCAAGAGACCCAGTACTTC.

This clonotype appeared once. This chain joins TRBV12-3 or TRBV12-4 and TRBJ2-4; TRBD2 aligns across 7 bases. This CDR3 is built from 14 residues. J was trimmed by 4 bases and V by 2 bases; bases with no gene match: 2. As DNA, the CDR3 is TGTGCCAGCAGTTTACGGGGGGTTAAAAACATTCAGTACTTC. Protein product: CASSLRGVKNIQYF.

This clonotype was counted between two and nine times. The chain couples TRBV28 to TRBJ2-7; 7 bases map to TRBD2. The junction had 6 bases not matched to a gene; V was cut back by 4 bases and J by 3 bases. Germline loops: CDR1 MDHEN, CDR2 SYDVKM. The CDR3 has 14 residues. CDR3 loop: CASSYRGVDYEQYV. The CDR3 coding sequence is TGTGCCAGCAGTTACCGGGGGGTAGACTACGAGCAGTACGTC.

The CDR3 sequence: CASSVQVGRGTYNEQFF. CDR3 in DNA: TGTGCCAGCAGCGTACAGGTTGGGAGAGGCACCTACAATGAGCAGTTCTTC. The rearrangement joins TRBV11-2 to TRBJ2-1; perhaps D is TRBD1 or TRBD2 (5 bases each). Germline CDR1 and CDR2: SGHAT and FQNNGV. Trimming cost V 5 bases and J 2 bases, with 19 bases left between them. The CDR3 consists of 17 residues.

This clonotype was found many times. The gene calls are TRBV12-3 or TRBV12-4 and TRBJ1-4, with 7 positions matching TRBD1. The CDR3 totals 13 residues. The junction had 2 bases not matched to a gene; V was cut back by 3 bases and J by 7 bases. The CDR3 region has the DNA TGTGCCAGCAGTTTTGGGACAGCTGAAAAACTGTTTTTT. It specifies CASSFGTAEKLFF.

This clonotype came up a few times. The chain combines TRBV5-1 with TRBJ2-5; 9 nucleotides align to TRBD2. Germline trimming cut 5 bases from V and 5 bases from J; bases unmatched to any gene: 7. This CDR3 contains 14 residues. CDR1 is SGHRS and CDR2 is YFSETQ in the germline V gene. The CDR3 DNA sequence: TGCGCCAGCAGTGTTAGCGGGGGAGGTGAGACCCAGTACTTC. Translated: CASSVSGGGETQYF. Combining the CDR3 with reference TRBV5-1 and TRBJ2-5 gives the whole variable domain KAGVTQTPRYLIKTRGQQVTLSCSPISGHRSVSWYQQTPGQGLQFLFEYFSETQRNKGNFPGRFSGRQFSNSRSEMNVSTLELGDSALYLCASSVSGGGETQYFGPGTRLLVL.

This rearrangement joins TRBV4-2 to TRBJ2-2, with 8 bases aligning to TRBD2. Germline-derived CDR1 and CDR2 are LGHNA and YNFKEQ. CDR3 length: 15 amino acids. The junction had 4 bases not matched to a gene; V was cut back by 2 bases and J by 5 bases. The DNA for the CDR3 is TGTGCCAGCAGCCAAACCGGGACTAGAACCGGGGAGCTGTTTTTT. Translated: CASSQTGTRTGELFF.

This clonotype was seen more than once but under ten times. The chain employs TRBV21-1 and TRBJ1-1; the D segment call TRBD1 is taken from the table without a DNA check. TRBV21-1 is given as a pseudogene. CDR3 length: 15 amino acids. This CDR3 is CASSTLGTENTEAFF. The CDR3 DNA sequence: TGTGCCAGCAGCACCCTGGGAACGGAGAACACTGAAGCTTTCTTT.

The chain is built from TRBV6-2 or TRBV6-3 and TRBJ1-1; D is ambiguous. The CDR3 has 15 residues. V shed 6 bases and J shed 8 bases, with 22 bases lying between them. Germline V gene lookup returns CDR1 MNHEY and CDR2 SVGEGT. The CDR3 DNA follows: TGTGCCAGCAGCTCCGGGCTCCCCCCTTACCCGGAAGCTTTCTTT. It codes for CASSSGLPPYPEAFF.

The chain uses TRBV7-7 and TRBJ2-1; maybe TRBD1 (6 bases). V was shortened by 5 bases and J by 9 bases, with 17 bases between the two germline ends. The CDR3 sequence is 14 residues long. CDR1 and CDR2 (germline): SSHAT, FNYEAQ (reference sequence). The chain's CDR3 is CASSPPGDKAEQFF. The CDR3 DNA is TGTGCCAGCAGCCCCCCCGGGGACAAAGCTGAGCAGTTCTTC.

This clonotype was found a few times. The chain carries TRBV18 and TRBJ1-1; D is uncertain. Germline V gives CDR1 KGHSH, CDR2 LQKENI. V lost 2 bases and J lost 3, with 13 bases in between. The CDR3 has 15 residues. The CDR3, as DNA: TGTGCCAGCTCACCAAGGACGGGTCCCGACACTGAAGCTTTCTTT. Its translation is CASSPRTGPDTEAFF.

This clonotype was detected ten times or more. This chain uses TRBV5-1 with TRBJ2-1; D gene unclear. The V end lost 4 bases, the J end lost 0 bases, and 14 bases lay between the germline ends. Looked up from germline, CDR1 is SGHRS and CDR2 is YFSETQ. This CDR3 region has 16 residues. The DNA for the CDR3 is TGCGCCAGCAGCCAAGGGCAGTTGGGCTCCTACAATGAGCAGTTCTTC. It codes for CASSQGQLGSYNEQFF.

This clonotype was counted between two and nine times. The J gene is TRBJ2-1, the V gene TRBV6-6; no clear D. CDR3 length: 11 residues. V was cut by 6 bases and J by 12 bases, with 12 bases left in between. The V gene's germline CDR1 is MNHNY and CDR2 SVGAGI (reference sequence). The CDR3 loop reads CASSPVIVQFF. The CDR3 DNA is TGTGCCAGCAGCCCGGTCATTGTGCAGTTCTTC.

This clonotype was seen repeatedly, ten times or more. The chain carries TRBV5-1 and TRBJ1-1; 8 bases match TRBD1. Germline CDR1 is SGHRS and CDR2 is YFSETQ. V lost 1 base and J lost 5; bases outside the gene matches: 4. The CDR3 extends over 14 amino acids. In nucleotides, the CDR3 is TGCGCCAGCAGCTTGCAGGGGGCCGGGACTGAAGCTTTCTTT. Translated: CASSLQGAGTEAFF.